The T cell receptor beta chain described here comes from a study of monozygotic twins with inflammatory bowel disease. Study conclusions and caveats: With inverse Simpson as the measure, TCRbeta diversity was lower in IBD patients than in healthy co-twins. Researchers were unable to tell different T cell subtypes apart.

Points on this clonotype: Its antigen is not identified.

The CDR3 is 14 residues long. Germline values: CDR1 SGHRS, CDR2 YFSETQ. Per-sample cDNA came from eight separate reactions. A template switching step added UMIs, each with a 6-nucleotide sample barcode. TCRdb re-called the 5' RACE reads and catalogs CDR3 proteins one per entry, DNA excluded. The sample table includes approximately 150,000 distinct CDR3 sequences. The sample was blood. This TCR was recovered from a human donor with ulcerative colitis or Crohn's disease, or a healthy co-twin of an affected twin (not recorded which). The rearrangement links TRBV5-1 to TRBJ2-1; TCRdb calls TRBD1, which cannot be checked without DNA. CDR3 sequence: CASSLDTGFNEQFF. Looking up the rest from reference TRBV5-1 and TRBJ2-1 gives the full variable domain: KAGVTQTPRYLIKTRGQQVTLSCSPISGHRSVSWYQQTPGQGLQFLFEYFSETQRNKGNFPGRFSGRQFSNSRSEMNVSTLELGDSALYLCASSLDTGFNEQFFGPGTRLTVL.